This T cell receptor beta chain stems from a study of cytomegalovirus exposure and HLA in healthy donors. This clone was found once. What it binds is not known. This CDR3 comprises 15 residues. V shed 6 bases, J shed 7 bases, and the junction held 11 bases outside the gene matches. Germline loops: CDR1 SQVTM, CDR2 ANQGSEA. The study's findings and limits: Available immune exposure information was restricted to CMV serostatus only.

Both 60 Vbeta primers and 13 Jbeta primers went into the PCR. The method was immunoSEQ multiplex PCR; TCRdb's version includes in-frame clones alone and lacks a portion of them. The sample has roughly 130,000 clones, around four fifths seen once. Sequencing was performed on PBMCs. The receptor's source is a man aged 30 to 45 in good health and CMV-seronegative. This chain joins TRBV29-1 and TRBJ2-1; 11 nucleotides align to TRBD2. Written as DNA, the CDR3 is TGCAGCGTAGCCTTAGCGGGAGGGCCTGGTAATGAGCAGTTCTTC. It is translated as CSVALAGGPGNEQFF.